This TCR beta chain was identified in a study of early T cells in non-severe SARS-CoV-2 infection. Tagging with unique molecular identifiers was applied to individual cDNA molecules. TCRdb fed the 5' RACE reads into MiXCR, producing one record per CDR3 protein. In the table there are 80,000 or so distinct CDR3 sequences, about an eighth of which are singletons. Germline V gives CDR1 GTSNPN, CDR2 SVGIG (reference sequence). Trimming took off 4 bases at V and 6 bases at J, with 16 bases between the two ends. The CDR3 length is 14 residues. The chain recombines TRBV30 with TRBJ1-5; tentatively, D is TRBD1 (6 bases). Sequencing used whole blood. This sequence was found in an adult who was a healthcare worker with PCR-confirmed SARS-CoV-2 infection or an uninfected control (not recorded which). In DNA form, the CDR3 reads TGTGCCTGGAAGGACAGCCGTCGAAGTCAGCCCCAGCATTTT. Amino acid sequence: CAWKDSRRSQPQHF.